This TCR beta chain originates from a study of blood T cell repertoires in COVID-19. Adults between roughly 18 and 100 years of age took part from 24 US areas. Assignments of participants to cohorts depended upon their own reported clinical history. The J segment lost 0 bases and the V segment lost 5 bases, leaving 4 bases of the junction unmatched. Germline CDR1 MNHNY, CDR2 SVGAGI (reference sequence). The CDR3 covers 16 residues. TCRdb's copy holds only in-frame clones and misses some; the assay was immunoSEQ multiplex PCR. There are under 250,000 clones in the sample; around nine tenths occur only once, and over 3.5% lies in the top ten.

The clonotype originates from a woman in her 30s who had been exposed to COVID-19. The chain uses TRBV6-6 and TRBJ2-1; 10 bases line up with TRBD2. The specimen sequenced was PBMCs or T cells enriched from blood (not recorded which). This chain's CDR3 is CASSRGLATSYNEQFF. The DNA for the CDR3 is TGTGCCAGCAGTAGGGGACTAGCGACCTCCTACAATGAGCAGTTCTTC.